Each of the 8 T cell receptor beta chains below was sequenced from the same sample in a study of beta chain features in type 1 diabetes. Expressed TCRB transcripts were sequenced after all isolated RNA was converted to cDNA. Method: immunoSEQ multiplex PCR; TCRdb's copy keeps in-frame clones and lacks some. This table holds around 44,000 clones, 50% found once. The source material was stem cell memory CD4+ T cells from blood. The receptors were gathered from a woman aged 25 to 39 in good health.

The chain links TRBV7-2 to TRBJ2-1, with 15 bases identical to TRBD2. Trimming removed 5 bases from V and 13 bases from J; junction bases left unmatched: 6. The CDR3 has 14 residues. The germline gives CDR1 SGHTA, CDR2 FQGNSA. CDR3 in amino acids: CASSPGLAGGPQFF. CDR3 nucleotide sequence: TGTGCCAGCAGCCCTGGACTAGCGGGAGGGCCCCAGTTCTTC.

This clone came up a few times. V and J are TRBV11-1 and TRBJ2-7; 8 bases fit TRBD1. The germline CDR1 and CDR2 sequences are SGHAT and FQDESV (reference sequence). This CDR3 is 14 amino acids long. Trimming at V came to 5 bases and at J to 6 bases, leaving 9 bases not matched to a gene. CDR3 sequence reads: CASSPGQGPREQYF. The CDR3 DNA follows: TGTGCCAGCAGCCCCGGACAGGGACCGCGCGAGCAGTACTTC.

This clone appeared once. The genes are TRBV6-1 and TRBJ2-1, with 12 bases matching TRBD2. The germline gives CDR1 MNHNS, CDR2 SASEGT. V dropped 7 bases and J dropped 6; count of bases not matched to a gene: 7. CDR3 size: 15 residues. CDR3 amino acids: CASNRLAGVGNEQFF. The CDR3 nucleotides are TGTGCCAGCAATCGACTAGCGGGAGTGGGCAATGAGCAGTTCTTC.

V usage is TRBV2 and J usage is TRBJ1-2; D is possibly TRBD1 (6 bases). Trimming left V 2 bases short and J 8 bases short, with 15 bases between. This CDR3 region has 14 residues. CDR1 is SNHLY and CDR2 is FYNNEI in the germline V gene. CDR3 bases: TGTGCCAGCAGTGAAACAGGGCGCGCCTCCGGCTACACCTTC. Translation: CASSETGRASGYTF.

With regard to this clone: Germline is not matched at one junction end, which may reflect a read error. The chain employs TRBV7-9 and TRBJ2-3; D ambiguous. Germline CDR1 SEHNR, CDR2 FQNEAQ (reference sequence). This CDR3 is built from 12 residues. CDR3 sequence reads: CASSQDFGTQYF. In DNA form, the CDR3 reads TGCGCCAGCAGCCAAGATTTCGGTACGCAGTATTTT.

The chain links TRBV5-8 to TRBJ2-1, with TRBD1 identical over 8 bases. Germline V gene lookup returns CDR1 SGHTS and CDR2 YDEGEE. V was pared by 4 bases and J by 8 bases, with 11 bases of the junction left unmatched. The CDR3 spans 15 residues. The CDR3 loop is CASSRPGQARHEQFF. In DNA form, the CDR3 reads TGTGCCAGCAGCCGGCCGGGACAGGCCCGACATGAGCAGTTCTTC.

The sample holds a few counts of this clone. The V gene is TRBV5-4, the J gene TRBJ2-3; 8 bases are a match to TRBD1. Trimming took 4 bases from V and 1 from J; bases not matched to a gene: 2. The CDR3 length is 14 residues. Germline CDR1 reads SGHNT; CDR2 reads YYREEE (reference sequence). This chain's CDR3 is CASSLDRGTDTQYF. CDR3 in DNA: TGTGCCAGCAGCCTGGACAGGGGCACAGATACGCAGTATTTT.

The V call is TRBV7-9, the J call TRBJ2-7; 8 bases align to TRBD1. This CDR3 spans 14 amino acids. Germline V gene data show CDR1 as SEHNR and CDR2 as FQNEAQ (reference sequence). The trim removed 6 bases at V and 5 bases at J, leaving 9 bases unmatched. The CDR3 nucleotides read TGTGCCAGCAGACTACCGGGACAGGAGAACGAGCAGTACTTC. Translation: CASRLPGQENEQYF.